This T cell receptor beta chain was retrieved from a study of cytomegalovirus exposure and HLA in healthy donors. The CDR3 is made up of 14 amino acids. The germline V and J ends were trimmed by 5 bases and 3 bases, with 12 bases remaining between them. Germline values: CDR1 SGHTA, CDR2 FQGNSA. A multiplex PCR was run with 60 Vbeta primers and 13 Jbeta primers. Study processing details: In a later analysis, 80 million or so unique TCR beta chains included roughly 11 million shared by two or more donors. Using immunoSEQ multiplex PCR, the repertoire was profiled, and TCRdb retains in-frame clones only, with some absent. The V and J calls and clone size come from that table; D and trimming were worked out from the DNA. The data hold around 140,000 clones, with 77% observed a single time. Findings of the study overall: In a later analysis, at a false discovery rate of 0.05, some 15,000 TCR beta sequences were associated with HLA alleles. In a later analysis, CMV-associated beta chains were mostly HLA-associated, it appeared.

As concerns this clone: What it recognizes is unknown.

This clonotype originated in a male donor in good health and CMV-seropositive. Sequenced: PBMCs. The chain is built from TRBV7-2 and TRBJ2-3, with D perhaps matching TRBD1 (5 bases). DNA for the CDR3: TGTGCCAGCAGCCCCGACAGTATGACAGATACGCAGTATTTT. Translation gives CASSPDSMTDTQYF. Complete variable domain (other parts from reference TRBV7-2 and TRBJ2-3): GAGVSQSPSNKVTEKGKDVELRCDPISGHTALYWYRQSLGQGLEFLIYFQGNSAPDKSGLPSDRFSAERTGGSVSTLTIQRTQQEDSAVYLCASSPDSMTDTQYFGPGTRLTVL.